The rows below give T cell receptor beta chains drawn from one sample of a study of shared clonotypes between healthy human individuals. Some clones are missing from TCRdb's copy, which holds only in-frame ones; the method was immunoSEQ multiplex PCR. Of 2 million to 2.5 million clones listed, about 92% are singletons. The sequenced sample was naive CD4+ T cells from PBMCs. These receptors all come from a man between 18 and 29 years old in good health. Some clones in this sample may be carry-over from other donors' samples. Each CDR3 is given with its conserved first and last residue. A D gene is named only where the DNA matches it firmly. Expanded clones get a size class; other rows say once, few or many, or leave the size out.

>NA|TRBV28|TRBJ2-6|NA
CASSLSFWFGGSGANVLTF
TGTGCCAGCAGTTTATCGTTCTGGTTTGGGGGCTCTGGGGCCAACGTCCTGACTTTC
>once|TRBV28|TRBJ2-1|TRBD2
CASSSLAGGDEQFF
TGTGCCAGCAGTTCCCTAGCGGGGGGCGATGAGCAGTTCTTC
>NA|TRBV9|TRBJ2-7|NA
CASSVEGRYEQYF
TGTGCCAGCAGCGTAGAAGGGAGGTACGAGCAGTACTTC
>NA|TRBV6-5|TRBJ1-1|TRBD1
CASSYSGDRLNTEAFF
TGTGCCAGCAGTTACTCAGGGGACAGGTTGAACACTGAAGCTTTCTTT
>once|TRBV29-1|TRBJ2-5|NA
CSVDLASPVQETQYF
TGCAGCGTTGATCTGGCTTCCCCGGTGCAGGAGACCCAGTACTTC
>NA|TRBV18|TRBJ1-3|NA
CASSPGSEIGNTIYF
TGTGCCAGCTCACCCGGGAGCGAGATAGGAAACACCATATATTTT
>NA|TRBV30|TRBJ2-7|NA
CAWSVAYEQYF
TGTGCCTGGAGTGTAGCATACGAGCAGTACTTC
>NA|TRBV7-3|TRBJ2-3|NA
CASSSTQSDTQYF
TGTGCCAGCAGCTCCACACAATCAGATACGCAGTATTTT
>NA|TRBV9|TRBJ2-1|NA
CASSVVGLGNEQFF
TGTGCCAGCAGCGTAGTGGGGTTGGGGAATGAGCAGTTCTTC
>NA|TRBV5-1|TRBJ2-3|TRBD1
CASSLGQGDTDTQYF
TGCGCCAGCAGCTTGGGACAGGGAGACACAGATACGCAGTATTTT
>NA|TRBV30|TRBJ2-4|NA
CAWSEPRTIRNIQYF
TGTGCCTGGAGTGAACCCCGGACTATACGAAACATTCAGTACTTC
>NA|TRBV29-1|TRBJ1-5|NA
CSVVLDSNNQPQHF
TGCAGCGTTGTTCTCGACTCGAACAATCAGCCCCAGCATTTT
>NA|TRBV5-5|TRBJ1-2|NA
CASSLSLDGYTF
TGTGCCAGCAGCTTGTCCCTTGATGGCTACACCTTC
>few|TRBV2|TRBJ1-2|TRBD1
CASRKQGADYGYTF
TGTGCCAGCAGGAAACAGGGGGCGGACTATGGCTACACCTTC
>NA|TRBV11-2|TRBJ1-1|TRBD1
CASSLGRGGSLYTEAFF
TGTGCCAGCAGCTTGGGGAGAGGGGGCTCATTGTACACTGAAGCTTTCTTT
>NA|TRBV7-9|TRBJ2-5|NA
CASSLEWAGRETQYF
TGTGCCAGCAGCTTAGAGTGGGCAGGCCGAGAGACCCAGTACTTC
>NA|TRBV5-8|TRBJ1-5|NA
CASSLRGINQPQHF
TGTGCCAGCAGCTTGCGCGGAATCAATCAGCCCCAGCATTTT
>NA|TRBV5-1|TRBJ2-4|TRBD2
CASSRTSGSYIQYF
TGCGCCAGCAGCAGAACTAGCGGGAGTTACATTCAGTACTTC
>NA|TRBV6-6|TRBJ2-5|NA
CASRPGGFGETQYF
TGTGCCAGCCGCCCGGGGGGCTTCGGAGAGACCCAGTACTTC
>NA|TRBV28|TRBJ1-5|NA
CASSLALDRGQPQHF
TGTGCCAGCAGTTTGGCTTTGGACAGAGGGCAGCCCCAGCATTTT
>NA|TRBV7-8|TRBJ2-1|NA
CASSLVWAILGDNEQFF
TGTGCCAGCAGCTTAGTTTGGGCGATCTTAGGGGACAATGAGCAGTTCTTC
>NA|TRBV30|TRBJ1-1|NA
CALSGGAMEAFF
TGTGCCCTCTCCGGGGGGGCGATGGAAGCTTTCTTT
>NA|TRBV9|TRBJ2-5|TRBD2
CASSARTSAETQYF
TGTGCCAGCAGCGCCCGGACTAGCGCTGAGACCCAGTACTTC
>NA|TRBV4-3|TRBJ2-1|TRBD2
CASSQDQGLAGGEQFF
TGCGCCAGCAGCCAAGATCAGGGGCTAGCGGGAGGTGAGCAGTTCTTC